This is a list of T cell receptor beta chains from one sample in a study of cytomegalovirus exposure and HLA in healthy donors. Sequencing was performed with immunoSEQ multiplex PCR; in TCRdb, only in-frame clones are kept and a portion is missing. The sample holds hundreds of thousands of clones, 75% to 90% seen once. The sequenced sample was PBMCs. Every receptor here comes from a woman between 18 and 29 years old in good health and CMV-seronegative. The CDR3 runs from the conserved cysteine through the conserved F or W. A D gene is named only where the DNA matches it firmly. Clone sizes are given selectively: once, few, many, or a class where the clone is expanded.

J: TRBJ2-7; size: .; V: TRBV28; D: .; CDR3: CASSFGGTPNYEQYF; DNA: TGTGCCAGCAGTTTTGGGGGGACTCCTAACTACGAGCAGTACTTC
J: TRBJ1-5; size: .; V: TRBV2; D: .; CDR3: CASSEQEDQPQHF; DNA: TGTGCCAGCAGCGAGCAAGAGGATCAGCCCCAGCATTTT
J: TRBJ2-5; size: .; V: TRBV7-8; D: .; CDR3: CASSWYLEDSRGNQETQYF; DNA: TGTGCCAGCAGCTGGTACCTGGAGGACTCTCGGGGGAATCAAGAGACCCAGTACTTC
J: TRBJ2-3; size: once; V: TRBV7-2; D: .; CDR3: CASSPSLRERADTQYF; DNA: TGTGCCAGCAGCCCGTCCCTGCGGGAAAGGGCAGATACGCAGTATTTT
J: TRBJ1-2; size: .; V: TRBV19; D: .; CDR3: CASSRGRRWVGGYTF; DNA: TGTGCCAGTAGTCGCGGAAGACGTTGGGTAGGTGGCTACACCTTC
J: TRBJ2-4; size: .; V: TRBV6-1; D: .; CDR3: CASSGAGAKNIQYF; DNA: TGTGCCAGCAGTGGAGCCGGTGCCAAAAACATTCAGTACTTC
J: TRBJ2-7; size: .; V: TRBV7-9; D: TRBD1; CDR3: CASSAGTVYEQYF; DNA: TGTGCCAGCAGCGCCGGGACAGTTTACGAGCAGTACTTC
J: TRBJ1-6; size: .; V: TRBV11-2; D: .; CDR3: CASSPVGGPLHF; DNA: TGTGCCAGCAGCCCCGTGGGGGGACCCCTCCACTTT
J: TRBJ2-7; size: .; V: TRBV7-9; D: TRBD2; CDR3: CASSLRGDLYEQYF; DNA: TGTGCCAGCAGCTTACGGGGGGACCTCTACGAGCAGTACTTC
J: TRBJ2-1; size: .; V: TRBV30; D: TRBD2; CDR3: CAWRVPSGRVNEQFF; DNA: TGTGCCTGGAGGGTCCCTAGCGGGAGAGTCAATGAGCAGTTCTTC
J: TRBJ1-4; size: .; V: TRBV5-4; D: TRBD1; CDR3: CASSIGQGNEKLFF; DNA: TGTGCCAGCAGCATCGGACAGGGGAACGAAAAACTGTTTTTT
J: TRBJ2-2; size: .; V: TRBV7-9; D: TRBD1; CDR3: CASSSTGGNTGELFF; DNA: TGTGCCAGCAGCTCTACAGGGGGCAACACCGGGGAGCTGTTTTTT
J: TRBJ2-5; size: .; V: TRBV5-1; D: .; CDR3: CASSLVQEGETQYF; DNA: TGCGCCAGCAGCTTGGTTCAGGAAGGAGAGACCCAGTACTTC
J: TRBJ1-2; size: .; V: TRBV27; D: TRBD1; CDR3: CASSPYPTGTLDGYTF; DNA: TGTGCCAGCAGTCCCTACCCGACAGGGACCCTGGATGGCTACACCTTC
J: TRBJ2-7; size: .; V: TRBV5-1; D: .; CDR3: CASSLPSYTNSYEQYF; DNA: TGCGCCAGCAGCTTGCCGTCGTACACGAATTCCTACGAGCAGTACTTC
J: TRBJ2-3; size: once; V: TRBV28; D: .; CDR3: CASSFVGGPVTDTQYF; DNA: TGTGCCAGCAGTTTCGTGGGGGGGCCGGTCACAGATACGCAGTATTTT
J: TRBJ2-7; size: .; V: TRBV2; D: .; CDR3: CASSGSGTSSYEQYF; DNA: TGTGCCAGCAGTGGTAGCGGTACGAGCTCCTACGAGCAGTACTTC
J: TRBJ1-2; size: .; V: TRBV6-5; D: .; CDR3: CASSSENYGYTF; DNA: TGTGCCAGCAGTTCGGAGAACTATGGCTACACCTTC
J: TRBJ1-2; size: few; V: TRBV6-1; D: .; CDR3: CASSEALLGARGYTF; DNA: TGTGCCAGCAGTGAGGCATTATTGGGGGCGCGCGGCTACACCTTC
J: TRBJ1-2; size: .; V: TRBV5-5; D: .; CDR3: CASRIQARANYGYTF; DNA: TGTGCCAGCAGGATACAGGCTAGAGCTAACTATGGCTACACCTTC
J: TRBJ1-5; size: .; V: TRBV4-1; D: TRBD1; CDR3: CASSQSNRGANQPQHF; DNA: TGCGCCAGCAGCCAGTCCAACAGGGGTGCCAATCAGCCCCAGCATTTT
J: TRBJ1-5; size: .; V: TRBV4-2; D: .; CDR3: CASSQDFGGDQPQHF; DNA: TGTGCCAGCAGCCAAGACTTTGGGGGGGATCAGCCCCAGCATTTT
J: TRBJ1-6; size: .; V: TRBV28; D: TRBD1; CDR3: CASSPWGAGQGAPLHF; DNA: TGTGCCAGCAGTCCGTGGGGGGCGGGACAGGGGGCACCCCTCCACTTT
J: TRBJ1-6; size: .; V: TRBV6-4; D: TRBD1; CDR3: CASSDSGTGVSPLHF; DNA: TGTGCCAGCAGTGACTCGGGGACAGGGGTCTCACCCCTCCACTTT
J: TRBJ2-7; size: .; V: TRBV29-1; D: .; CDR3: CSVAYSGGARYEQYF; DNA: TGCAGCGTCGCTTACTCTGGGGGGGCTCGGTACGAGCAGTACTTC
J: TRBJ1-3; size: .; V: TRBV11-2; D: TRBD1; CDR3: CASSLDGQALRSGNTIYF; DNA: TGTGCCAGCAGCTTAGATGGACAGGCCCTCCGATCTGGAAACACCATATATTTT
J: TRBJ1-5; size: .; V: TRBV9; D: TRBD1; CDR3: CASSGQGSQPQHF; DNA: TGTGCCAGCAGCGGACAGGGGTCTCAGCCCCAGCATTTT
J: TRBJ2-1; size: .; V: TRBV6-5; D: TRBD2; CDR3: CASSSWGGPNSEQFF; DNA: TGTGCCAGCAGTTCCTGGGGAGGGCCGAACAGTGAGCAGTTCTTC
J: TRBJ2-5; size: once; V: TRBV6-6; D: .; CDR3: CASTRAGVETQYF; DNA: TGTGCCAGCACCAGAGCGGGCGTAGAGACCCAGTACTTC
J: TRBJ2-7; size: .; V: TRBV19; D: TRBD1; CDR3: CASSPKHGTGGMYEQYF; DNA: TGTGCCAGTAGTCCGAAACATGGGACAGGGGGCATGTACGAGCAGTACTTC
J: TRBJ2-7; size: few; V: TRBV7-9; D: .; CDR3: CASSFAGSYEQYF; DNA: TGTGCCAGCAGCTTTGCAGGGTCCTACGAGCAGTACTTC
J: TRBJ2-1; size: .; V: TRBV9; D: TRBD2; CDR3: CASSVVPAGASNEQFF; DNA: TGTGCCAGCAGCGTAGTTCCAGCGGGGGCCTCCAATGAGCAGTTCTTC
J: TRBJ2-2; size: .; V: TRBV7-9; D: .; CDR3: CASSLDFPPTEVSGELFF; DNA: TGTGCCAGCAGCTTAGACTTTCCGCCGACAGAAGTTAGCGGGGAGCTGTTTTTT
J: TRBJ2-1; size: .; V: TRBV10-2; D: TRBD2; CDR3: CASSESGAGGDNEQFF; DNA: TGCGCCAGCAGTGAGTCGGGGGCGGGGGGGGACAATGAGCAGTTCTTC
J: TRBJ1-4; size: .; V: TRBV18; D: .; CDR3: CASSPQGGLNEKLFF; DNA: TGTGCCAGCTCACCACAGGGAGGGCTAAATGAAAAACTGTTTTTT
J: TRBJ2-7; size: .; V: TRBV9; D: .; CDR3: CASSIGGRTSSYEQYF; DNA: TGTGCCAGCAGCATTGGGGGGAGGACGAGCTCCTACGAGCAGTACTTC
J: TRBJ2-3; size: .; V: TRBV27; D: .; CDR3: CASSPEAASTDTQYF; DNA: TGTGCCAGCAGTCCCGAGGCTGCTAGCACAGATACGCAGTATTTT
J: TRBJ1-2; size: .; V: TRBV6-1; D: TRBD1; CDR3: CASSRGTAGYTF; DNA: TGTGCCAGCAGTAGAGGGACAGCTGGCTACACCTTC